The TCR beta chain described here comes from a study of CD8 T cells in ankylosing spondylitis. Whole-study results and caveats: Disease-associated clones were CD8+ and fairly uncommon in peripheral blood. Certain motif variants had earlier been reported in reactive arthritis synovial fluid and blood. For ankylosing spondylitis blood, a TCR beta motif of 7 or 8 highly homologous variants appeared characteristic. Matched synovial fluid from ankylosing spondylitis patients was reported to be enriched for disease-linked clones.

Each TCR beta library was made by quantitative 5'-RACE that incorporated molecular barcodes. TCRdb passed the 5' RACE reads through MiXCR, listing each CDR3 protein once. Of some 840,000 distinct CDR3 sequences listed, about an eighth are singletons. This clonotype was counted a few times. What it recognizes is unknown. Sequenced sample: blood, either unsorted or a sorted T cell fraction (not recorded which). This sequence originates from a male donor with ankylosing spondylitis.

The CDR3 loop is CASGTRGGDTQYF. In DNA form, the CDR3 reads TGTGCCAGCGGGACCCGGGGGGGAGATACGCAGTATTTT. This rearrangement joins TRBV25-1 to TRBJ2-3, with 8 bases matching TRBD2. The length of the CDR3 is 13 residues. J gave up 5 bases and V 8 bases, and 6 bases lay outside the gene matches. Germline assignment: CDR1 MGHDK and CDR2 SYGVNS.